One and the same sample provided the 26 T cell receptor beta chains below, sequenced in a study of spatial heterogeneity in lung cancer. Documented time point: blood at routine non-recurrence follow-up after resection. MiXCR, run by TCRdb on the 5' RACE reads, gives a single entry per CDR3 protein. This table holds 110,000 or so distinct CDR3 sequences, about 10% found once. The specimen comprised PBMCs, sampled at follow-up. These receptors came from a female donor with early-stage non-small cell lung cancer.

About this clonotype itself: This sequence may be a read error, since a much larger clone differs from it by one base. CDR3 in amino acids: CVSRGYGEKLFF. CDR3 coding DNA: TGTGTCAGCAGGGGATACGGTGAAAAACTGTTTTTT. V is TRBV6-2 or TRBV6-3 and J is TRBJ1-4; possibly TRBD1 for D (6 bases). There are 12 residues in the CDR3. Germline V lookup: CDR1 MNHEY, CDR2 SVGEGT.

This clonotype was seen only a few times. The chain is built from TRBV6-2 or TRBV6-3 and TRBJ2-6; D is undetermined. This CDR3 is 14 amino acids long. V dropped 4 bases and J dropped 1 base, with 5 bases sitting between them. The germline V gene encodes CDR1 MNHEY and CDR2 SVGEGT. Here the CDR3 reads CASSLRSGANVLTF. The CDR3 DNA reads as TGTGCCAGCAGTTTACGGTCTGGGGCCAACGTCCTGACTTTC.

The rearrangement uses TRBV7-2 and TRBJ2-6, with D tentatively TRBD2 (5 bases). Trimming pared 1 base from V and 5 bases from J, leaving 9 bases between. The CDR3 covers 15 residues. Germline V gene lookup returns CDR1 SGHTA and CDR2 FQGNSA. The CDR3 loop is CASSLGGLRANVLTF. The CDR3 coding sequence is TGTGCCAGCAGCTTAGGAGGGCTTAGGGCCAACGTCCTGACTTTC. Supplemented by reference TRBV7-2 and TRBJ2-6, the full variable domain reads GAGVSQSPSNKVTEKGKDVELRCDPISGHTALYWYRQSLGQGLEFLIYFQGNSAPDKSGLPSDRFSAERTGGSVSTLTIQRTQQEDSAVYLCASSLGGLRANVLTFGAGSRLTVL.

The sample holds many counts of this clonotype. The gene calls are TRBV27 and TRBJ2-4, with D perhaps TRBD1 (5 bases). CDR1 is MNHEY and CDR2 is SMNVEV in the germline V gene (reference sequence). The CDR3 sequence is 15 residues long. V was trimmed by 3 bases and J by 1 base, leaving 10 bases between them. This CDR3 reads CASSLWGFAKNIQYF. Here the CDR3 DNA reads TGTGCCAGCAGTTTGTGGGGCTTTGCCAAAAACATTCAGTACTTC.

This sequence joins TRBV2 and TRBJ1-4, with D unclear. This CDR3 has 16 amino acids. V was cut by 2 bases and J by 6 bases, with 16 bases left in between. Per the germline V gene, CDR1 is SNHLY and CDR2 is FYNNEI. CDR3 bases: TGTGCCAGCAGTGAAATCGAGTCCAAGGGCCATGAAAAACTGTTTTTT. It encodes CASSEIESKGHEKLFF.

This clonotype has only a few counts. V gene TRBV12-5 combines with J gene TRBJ2-1; no firm D call. The CDR3 covers 14 residues. Germline CDR1 is LGHNT and CDR2 is FRNRAP. V was pared by 0 bases and J by 7 bases, with 10 bases between. The CDR3 sequence: CASGLVPAANEQFF. The CDR3 region has the DNA TGTGCTAGTGGTTTGGTACCGGCGGCTAATGAGCAGTTCTTC.

This clonotype was counted ten times or more. V is TRBV29-1 and J is TRBJ2-3; maybe TRBD2 (5 bases). Between the trimmed V and J ends, which lost 4 bases and 0 bases, there was a span of 14 bases. The CDR3 is 15 amino acids. Germline CDR1 and CDR2: SQVTM and ANQGSEA. CDR3 loop: CSVAGASGSTDTQYF. The CDR3 region has the DNA TGCAGCGTTGCAGGAGCAAGCGGAAGCACAGATACGCAGTATTTT.

This clonotype came up a few times. This chain links TRBV5-5 with TRBJ1-2; D gene unclear. Trimming took 0 bases from V and 0 from J, leaving 9 bases between them. Germline CDR1 reads SGHKS; CDR2 reads YYEKEE (reference sequence). The CDR3 sequence is 15 residues long. CDR3 region: CASSLGVLANYGYTF. The CDR3 DNA sequence: TGTGCCAGCAGCTTGGGGGTATTAGCTAACTATGGCTACACCTTC.

V gene TRBV28 combines with J gene TRBJ2-1; TRBD1 matches at 8 bases. CDR3 size: 13 residues. Losses at the gene ends were 6 bases for V and 5 bases for J; bases not matched to a gene: 3. Germline values: CDR1 MDHEN, CDR2 SYDVKM. The CDR3 sequence is CASSTDRDNEQFF. The DNA of the CDR3 is TGTGCCAGCAGCACGGACAGGGACAATGAGCAGTTCTTC.

This clonotype was counted a few times. Possible read error: a much larger clone is one base away. V is TRBV7-2 and J is TRBJ2-6; D is uncertain. V gave up 3 bases and J gave up 2 bases, with 2 bases separating them. Germline V CDR1 and CDR2: SGHTA, FQGNSA. The CDR3 loop spans 13 amino acids. The CDR3 protein is CASSFAGANVLTF. CDR3 in DNA: TGTGCCAGCAGCTTCGCTGGGGCCAACGTCCTGACTTTC.

The CDR3 here is CASSPRGVAGGQEQFF. The DNA for the CDR3 is TGTGCCAGCAGCCCCCGAGGGGTAGCGGGAGGGCAGGAGCAGTTCTTC. This chain connects TRBV4-2 to TRBJ2-1, with 11 bases that match TRBD2. There are 16 residues in the CDR3. V lost 4 bases to trimming and J lost 10 bases; unmatched junction nucleotides: 12. Germline V gene lookup returns CDR1 LGHNA and CDR2 YNFKEQ.

This sequence joins TRBV12-5 and TRBJ2-2; D perhaps matches TRBD2 (5 bases). V lost 0 bases to trimming and J lost 3 bases, with 8 bases between them. Germline CDR1 reads LGHNT; CDR2 reads FRNRAP. This CDR3 is built from 15 residues. The CDR3, as DNA: TGTGCTAGTGGTTTGGTCCGAGGGTACACCGGGGAGCTGTTTTTT. Residues: CASGLVRGYTGELFF.

This clonotype was seen just once. The gene calls are TRBV7-4 and TRBJ2-5; 10 bases map to TRBD1. The junction had 5 bases not matched to a gene; V was cut back by 0 bases and J by 4 bases. This CDR3 is 16 amino acids long. CDR1 and CDR2 (germline): SGHVT, SQSDAQ. CDR3 residues: CASSLAWDRGSETQYF. The CDR3 nucleotides are TGTGCCAGCAGCTTAGCTTGGGACAGGGGATCAGAGACCCAGTACTTC. Full variable domain (remainder filled in from reference TRBV7-4 and TRBJ2-5): GAGVSQSPRYKVAKRGRDVALRCDSISGHVTLYWYRQTLGQGSEVLTYSQSDAQRDKSGRPSGRFSAERPERSVSTLKIQRTEQGDSAVYLCASSLAWDRGSETQYFGPGTRLLVL.

This clonotype was observed at least ten times. The rearrangement joins TRBV20-1 to TRBJ1-6; TRBD1 matches at 8 bases. This CDR3 contains 18 residues. Germline V gene sequence: CDR1 DFQATT, CDR2 SNEGSKA (reference sequence). V shed 2 bases and J 0 bases; nucleotides not matched to a gene: 9. CDR3 residues: CSARIWDRLPSYNSPLHF. The CDR3 DNA reads TGCAGTGCTAGAATATGGGACAGGCTCCCCTCCTATAATTCACCCCTCCACTTT.

This clonotype was counted many times. The rearrangement links TRBV7-8 to TRBJ1-4, with TRBD1 matching over 10 bases. V lost 1 base and J lost 8; bases outside the gene matches: 7. Germline-derived CDR1 and CDR2 are SGHVS and FQNEAQ. This CDR3 has 16 residues. The CDR3 region has the DNA TGTGCCAGCAGCTTAGTGCGGGACAGGGGTAGGGAAAAACTGTTTTTT. Its translation is CASSLVRDRGREKLFF. Full variable domain (missing parts from reference TRBV7-8 and TRBJ1-4): GAGVSQSPRYKVAKRGQDVALRCDPISGHVSLFWYQQALGQGPEFLTYFQNEAQLDKSGLPSDRFFAERPEGSVSTLKIQRTQQEDSAVYLCASSLVRDRGREKLFFGSGTQLSVL.

This chain uses TRBV6-2 or TRBV6-3 with TRBJ2-1; 8 nucleotides align to TRBD2. The V gene's germline CDR1 is MNHEY and CDR2 SVGEGT. This CDR3 spans 16 amino acids. V lost 5 bases and J lost 2; bases outside the gene matches: 8. The CDR3 reads CASSKRGSNPYNEQFF. The CDR3 nucleotides are TGTGCCAGCAGTAAGCGGGGGAGTAATCCCTACAATGAGCAGTTCTTC.

This clonotype was recorded a few times. J is TRBJ2-1 and V is TRBV6-1, with D maybe TRBD1 (7 bases). The CDR3 extends over 13 amino acids. Trimming took off 7 bases at V and 7 bases at J, with 14 bases between the two ends. Germline V lookup: CDR1 MNHNS, CDR2 SASEGT. CDR3 loop: CASTLAGGNEQFF. The CDR3 bases are TGTGCCAGCACACTAGCAGGGGGGAATGAGCAGTTCTTC.

This clonotype was seen repeatedly, ten times or more. The chain combines TRBV29-1 with TRBJ1-2; D call uncertain. Trimming shortened V by 3 bases and J by 5 bases, and 22 bases separated the two germline ends. The CDR3 totals 16 residues. The germline V gene has CDR1 SQVTM and CDR2 ANQGSEA. Here the CDR3 reads CSVETRARTRGYGYTF. In nucleotides, the CDR3 is TGCAGCGTTGAGACCCGCGCCCGGACTCGAGGATATGGCTACACCTTC.

This clonotype was counted ten times or more. This chain connects TRBV29-1 to TRBJ2-5, with 12 bases identical to TRBD1. With 5 bases clipped from V and 4 bases from J, the junction kept 5 bases outside the gene matches. The CDR3 consists of 14 residues. The germline V gene has CDR1 SQVTM and CDR2 ANQGSEA. Written as DNA, the CDR3 is TGCAGCGTTCGGGACAGGGGGCAGTTAGAGACCCAGTACTTC. Its protein is CSVRDRGQLETQYF.

This clonotype was counted between two and nine times. The genes are TRBV28 and TRBJ2-1, with TRBD2 identical over 7 bases. Trimming took 6 bases from V and 0 from J; bases not matched to a gene: 5. CDR1 is MDHEN, CDR2 SYDVKM, per germline. This CDR3 has 15 amino acids. The CDR3 DNA sequence: TGTGCCAGCAGGCGAATAGCGGGCTCCTACAATGAGCAGTTCTTC. It encodes CASRRIAGSYNEQFF.

This clonotype was observed a few times. The chain uses TRBV28 and TRBJ2-7; TRBD1 might be the D (6 bases). Trimming pared 5 bases from V and 5 bases from J, leaving 16 bases between. Looked up from germline, CDR1 is MDHEN and CDR2 is SYDVKM. CDR3 size: 14 residues. CDR3 amino acids: CASSPFQGTNEQYF. CDR3 in DNA: TGTGCCAGCAGTCCCTTCCAGGGGACCAACGAGCAGTACTTC. Full variable domain (remainder filled in from reference TRBV28 and TRBJ2-7): DVKVTQSSRYLVKRTGEKVFLECVQDMDHENMFWYRQDPGLGLRLIYFSYDVKMKEKGDIPEGYSVSREKKERFSLILESASTNQTSMYLCASSPFQGTNEQYFGPGTRLTVT.

The J gene is TRBJ2-1, the V gene TRBV3-1; TRBD2 agrees at 8 bases. CDR1 and CDR2 (germline): LGHDT, YNNKEL (reference sequence). After removal of 1 base from V and 4 bases from J, the junction contained 3 bases not matched to a gene. The CDR3 loop spans 15 amino acids. The CDR3 sequence: CASSQVLAEYNEQFF. In nucleotides, the CDR3 is TGTGCCAGCAGCCAAGTACTAGCGGAGTACAATGAGCAGTTCTTC.

This clonotype was observed a handful of times. This sequence joins TRBV7-9 and TRBJ2-7; TRBD2 aligns across 13 bases. Germline values: CDR1 SEHNR, CDR2 FQNEAQ (reference sequence). The length of the CDR3 is 17 residues. Trimming took 6 bases from V and 0 from J; bases not matched to a gene: 8. CDR3 coding DNA: TGTGCCAGCAGACTAGCGGGAGGGCCGGTATTCTCCTACGAGCAGTACGTC. Encoded protein: CASRLAGGPVFSYEQYV.

This chain uses TRBV5-1 with TRBJ2-7, with 9 bases lining up with TRBD1. Germline assignment: CDR1 SGHRS and CDR2 YFSETQ. The trim removed 1 base at V and 4 bases at J, leaving 6 bases unmatched. This CDR3 contains 15 residues. For the CDR3, the DNA is TGCGCCAGCAGCTTGTCCGGGACAGGGCCGTACGAGCAGTACTTC. It codes for CASSLSGTGPYEQYF.

Only a few counts were recorded for this clonotype. The gene calls are TRBV28 and TRBJ1-1; a weak D match, TRBD1 (5 bases). CDR3 size: 14 residues. V was trimmed by 7 bases and J by 1 base, leaving 13 bases between them. Germline loops: CDR1 MDHEN, CDR2 SYDVKM. The CDR3 spells CASTGDVRNTEAFF. DNA for the CDR3: TGTGCCAGCACCGGGGACGTGAGGAACACTGAAGCTTTCTTT.

This rearrangement joins TRBV12-3 or TRBV12-4 to TRBJ1-2; D unresolved. With 6 bases removed from V and 7 bases from J, the gap between germline ends came to 15 bases. The CDR3 length is 13 residues. CDR3 coding DNA: TGTGCCAGCAGCCCTGCCGGCATCCCTGGCTACACCTTC. Translating it yields CASSPAGIPGYTF.